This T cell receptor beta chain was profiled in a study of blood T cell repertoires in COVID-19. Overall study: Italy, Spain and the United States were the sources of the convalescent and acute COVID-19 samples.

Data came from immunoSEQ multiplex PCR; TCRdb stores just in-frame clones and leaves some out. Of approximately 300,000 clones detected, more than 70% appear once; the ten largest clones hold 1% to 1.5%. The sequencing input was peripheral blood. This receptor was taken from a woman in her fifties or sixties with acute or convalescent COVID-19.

CDR3 protein: CAWSRGTASDQPQHF. The CDR3 nucleotides read TGTGCCTGGAGCCGAGGGACAGCATCTGATCAGCCCCAGCATTTT. The chain is built from TRBV30 and TRBJ1-5; TRBD1 matches at 7 bases. V gave up 3 bases and J gave up 5 bases; unmatched junction bases: 10. CDR1 and CDR2 (germline): GTSNPN, SVGIG (reference sequence). This CDR3 is built from 15 residues.